This record looks at one T cell receptor beta chain sequence and its context. These data are taken from a study of cytomegalovirus exposure and HLA in healthy donors. Primers for the PCR totalled 60 Vbeta and 13 Jbeta. This table comes from immunoSEQ multiplex PCR, and its TCRdb copy is limited to in-frame clones, with some not included. Of fewer than 200,000 clones in the sample, about three quarters were seen once. CDR1 is LGHNA, CDR2 YNFKEQ, per germline. The CDR3 is 15 amino acids. The V and J ends lost 3 bases and 6 bases, in that order; junction bases with no gene match: 10. The TCR comes from a man aged 35 to 55 in good health and CMV-seronegative. The source material was PBMCs. The chain combines TRBV4-2 with TRBJ2-7; 8 positions match TRBD1. In DNA, the CDR3 is TGTGCCAGCAGCCAGGTTTCGCAGGGGGCCGGCGAGCAGTACTTC. Its protein product is CASSQVSQGAGEQYF.